This entry features one T cell receptor beta chain sequence. Assay: immunoSEQ multiplex PCR; the TCRdb copy retains only in-frame clones and omits some. Here the sample spans over 45,000 clones, more than 75% being singletons. Trimming removed 0 bases at V and 8 bases at J, with 7 bases between. The length of the CDR3 is 13 residues. The germline V gene has CDR1 SGHTA and CDR2 FQGNSA. This specimen comes from a study of memory CD4+ T cells and cytomegalovirus serostatus. Single viable CD3+CD4+CD8-CD45RO+ cells were sorted as the memory CD4+ T cells. The receptor was derived from an adult in good health and CMV-seronegative. The genes are TRBV7-2 and TRBJ1-4; D call uncertain. Sequenced: memory CD4+ T cells from blood. The CDR3 bases are TGTGCCAGCAGCTTAGCGGGGAGGGAAAAACTGTTTTTT. Residues: CASSLAGREKLFF. Together with reference TRBV7-2 and TRBJ1-4, the CDR3 gives the full variable domain: GAGVSQSPSNKVTEKGKDVELRCDPISGHTALYWYRQSLGQGLEFLIYFQGNSAPDKSGLPSDRFSAERTGGSVSTLTIQRTQQEDSAVYLCASSLAGREKLFFGSGTQLSVL.